This section outlines one T cell receptor beta chain sequence together with its context. This sample stems from a study of blood T cell repertoires in COVID-19. This table comes from immunoSEQ multiplex PCR, and its TCRdb copy is limited to in-frame clones, with some not included. The profile covers some 350,000 clones, with around 87% appearing a single time and about 5.2% taken by the ten largest. This CDR3 is 15 amino acids long. Looked up from germline, CDR1 is SGHTA and CDR2 is FQGNSA. V was clipped by 5 bases and J by 0 bases, with 11 bases between them. Adults between roughly 18 and 90 years of age took part from under 25 US areas. Among Cohort 3 donors, those recovered had two negative PCRs, clearance, or symptom resolution.

The chain carries TRBV7-2 and TRBJ1-3; D call uncertain. The specimen sequenced was PBMCs or T cells enriched from blood (not recorded which). The sequence was obtained from a young woman who had recovered from COVID-19. For the CDR3, the DNA is TGTGCCAGCAGCGCAGAGGCGTTCTCTGGAAACACCATATATTTT. This translates into CASSAEAFSGNTIYF. Full variable domain (rest looked up from reference TRBV7-2 and TRBJ1-3): GAGVSQSPSNKVTEKGKDVELRCDPISGHTALYWYRQSLGQGLEFLIYFQGNSAPDKSGLPSDRFSAERTGGSVSTLTIQRTQQEDSAVYLCASSAEAFSGNTIYFGEGSWLTVV.